Detailed here is one T cell receptor (beta chain). The antigen remains unidentified. Produced via immunoSEQ multiplex PCR; TCRdb's table is partial and in-frame only. Of about 300,000 clones in the sample, less than 85% were seen once. These data come from a study of shared clonotypes between healthy human individuals. The study, taken as a whole, reports: Genetic and exposure-history diversity was limited by the few donors.

None of the donors, who were healthy HIV-negative adults, had recently had acute infections or vaccinations. Germline lookup yields CDR1 SQVTM and CDR2 ANQGSEA. With 6 bases removed from V and 3 bases from J, the gap between germline ends came to 9 bases. There are 11 residues in the CDR3. The chain is built from TRBV29-1 and TRBJ2-7, with a weak D call TRBD1 (6 bases). The sample was memory CD4+ T cells sorted from blood. Indicated subset: CD45RA-negative fraction. This clonotype originated in a man younger than 40 in good health. Here the CDR3 DNA reads TGCAGCGTATACAGGGACTACGAGCAGTACTTC. This gives the protein CSVYRDYEQYF.